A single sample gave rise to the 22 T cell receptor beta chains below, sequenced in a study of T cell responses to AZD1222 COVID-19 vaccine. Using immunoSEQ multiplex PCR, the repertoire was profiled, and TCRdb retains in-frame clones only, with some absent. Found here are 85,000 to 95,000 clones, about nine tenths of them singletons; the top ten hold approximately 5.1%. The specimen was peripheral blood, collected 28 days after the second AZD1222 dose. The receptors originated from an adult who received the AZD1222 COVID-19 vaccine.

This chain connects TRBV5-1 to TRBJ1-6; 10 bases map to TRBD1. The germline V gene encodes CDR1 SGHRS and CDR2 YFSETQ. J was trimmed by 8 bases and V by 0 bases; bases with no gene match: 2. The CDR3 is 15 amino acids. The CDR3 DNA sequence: TGCGCCAGCAGCTTGGCCGGGACAGGGGATTCACCCCTCCACTTT. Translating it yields CASSLAGTGDSPLHF.

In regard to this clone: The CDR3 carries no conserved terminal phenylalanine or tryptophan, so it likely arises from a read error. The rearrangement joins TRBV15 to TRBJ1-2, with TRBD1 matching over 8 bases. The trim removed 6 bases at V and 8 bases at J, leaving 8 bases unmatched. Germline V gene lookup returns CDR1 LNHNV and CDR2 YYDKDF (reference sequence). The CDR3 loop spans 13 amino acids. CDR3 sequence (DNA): TGTGCCACCAGTAGACAGGGGCTTCGCGGCTACACCCTC. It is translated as CATSRQGLRGYTL.

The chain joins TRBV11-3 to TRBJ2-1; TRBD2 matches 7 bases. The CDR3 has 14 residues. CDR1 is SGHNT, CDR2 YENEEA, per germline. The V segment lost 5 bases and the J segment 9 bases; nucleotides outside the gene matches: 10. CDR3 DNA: TGTGCCAGCAGCCCTACTCGCGGGGGAGGTGAGCAGTTCTTC. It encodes CASSPTRGGGEQFF.

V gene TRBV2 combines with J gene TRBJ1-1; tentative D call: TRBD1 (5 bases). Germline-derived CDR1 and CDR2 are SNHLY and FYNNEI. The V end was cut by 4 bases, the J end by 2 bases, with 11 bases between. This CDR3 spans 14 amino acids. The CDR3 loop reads CASSGRGSNTEAFF. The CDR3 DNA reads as TGTGCCAGCAGTGGAAGGGGCAGTAACACTGAAGCTTTCTTT.

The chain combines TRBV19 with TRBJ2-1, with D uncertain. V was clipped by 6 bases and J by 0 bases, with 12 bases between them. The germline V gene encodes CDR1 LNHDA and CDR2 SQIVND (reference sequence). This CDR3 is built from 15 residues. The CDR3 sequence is CASRRNMGSYNEQFF. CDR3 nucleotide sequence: TGTGCCAGTAGACGAAATATGGGCTCCTACAATGAGCAGTTCTTC. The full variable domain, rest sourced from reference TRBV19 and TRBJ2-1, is DGGITQSPKYLFRKEGQNVTLSCEQNLNHDAMYWYRQDPGQGLRLIYYSQIVNDFQKGDIAEGYSVSREKKESFPLTVTSAQKNPTAFYLCASRRNMGSYNEQFFGPGTRLTVL.

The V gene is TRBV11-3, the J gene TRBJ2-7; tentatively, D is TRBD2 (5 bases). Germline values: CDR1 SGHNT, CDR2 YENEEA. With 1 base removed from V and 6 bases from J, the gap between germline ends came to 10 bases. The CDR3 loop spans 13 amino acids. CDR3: CASSLVRVSEQYF. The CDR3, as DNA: TGTGCCAGCAGCTTAGTGAGGGTCTCCGAGCAGTACTTC.

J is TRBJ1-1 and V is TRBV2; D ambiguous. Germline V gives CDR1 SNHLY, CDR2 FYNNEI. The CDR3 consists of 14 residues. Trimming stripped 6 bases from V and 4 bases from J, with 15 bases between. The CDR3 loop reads CASRGSRVRTEAFF. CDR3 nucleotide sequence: TGTGCCAGCAGGGGTTCTAGGGTGCGCACTGAAGCTTTCTTT.

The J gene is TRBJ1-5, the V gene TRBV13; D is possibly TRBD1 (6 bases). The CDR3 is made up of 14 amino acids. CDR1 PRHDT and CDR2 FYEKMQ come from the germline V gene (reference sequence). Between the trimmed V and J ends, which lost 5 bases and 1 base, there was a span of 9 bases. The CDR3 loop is CASSRTGSNQPQHF. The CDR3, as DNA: TGTGCCAGCAGCCGTACAGGGAGCAATCAGCCCCAGCATTTT.

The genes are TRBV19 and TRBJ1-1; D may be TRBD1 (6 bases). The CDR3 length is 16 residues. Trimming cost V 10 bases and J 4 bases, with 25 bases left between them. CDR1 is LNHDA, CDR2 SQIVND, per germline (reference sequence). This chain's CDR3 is CATRQGSLSATTEAFF. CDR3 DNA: TGTGCCACCCGTCAGGGGTCACTCTCAGCTACCACTGAAGCTTTCTTT.

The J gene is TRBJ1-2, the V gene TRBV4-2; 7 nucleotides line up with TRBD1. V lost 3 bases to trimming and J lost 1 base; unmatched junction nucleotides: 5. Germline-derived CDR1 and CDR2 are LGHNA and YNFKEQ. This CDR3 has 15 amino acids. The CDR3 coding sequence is TGTGCCAGCAGCCATACGGGACAGAGTAACTATGGCTACACCTTC. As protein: CASSHTGQSNYGYTF.

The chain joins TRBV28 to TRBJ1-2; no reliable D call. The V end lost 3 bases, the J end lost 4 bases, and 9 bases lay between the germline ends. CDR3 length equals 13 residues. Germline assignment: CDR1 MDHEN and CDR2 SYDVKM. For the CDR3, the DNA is TGTGCCAGCAGTTTCGGAGATACCTATGGCTACACCTTC. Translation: CASSFGDTYGYTF.

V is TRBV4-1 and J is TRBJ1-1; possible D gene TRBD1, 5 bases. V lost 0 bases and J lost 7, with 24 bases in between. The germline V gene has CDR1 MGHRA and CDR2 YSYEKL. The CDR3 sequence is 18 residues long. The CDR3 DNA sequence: TGCGCCAGCAGCCAAGATCTGAGGGGTCCTGCGGGTAAGGGTGAAGCTTTCTTT. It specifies CASSQDLRGPAGKGEAFF.

Here the CDR3 reads CASSYSRGTEAFF. The CDR3 coding sequence is TGTGCCAGCAGTTACAGTAGAGGCACTGAAGCTTTCTTT. The rearrangement uses TRBV27 and TRBJ1-1, with unresolved D. Trimming removed 4 bases from V and 4 bases from J, with 10 bases in between. The CDR3 extends over 13 amino acids. CDR1 is MNHEY, CDR2 SMNVEV, per germline (reference sequence).

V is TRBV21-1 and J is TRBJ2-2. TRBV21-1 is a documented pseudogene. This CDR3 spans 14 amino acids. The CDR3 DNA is TGTGCCAGCATAGGTATCAGAGACACCGGGGAGCTGTTTTTT. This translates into CASIGIRDTGELFF.

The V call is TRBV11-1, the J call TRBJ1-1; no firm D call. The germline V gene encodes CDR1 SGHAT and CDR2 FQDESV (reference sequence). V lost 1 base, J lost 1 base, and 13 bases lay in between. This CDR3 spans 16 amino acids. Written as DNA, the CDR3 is TGTGCCAGCAGCTTAGATGTTGGGGTAGGGAACACTGAAGCTTTCTTT. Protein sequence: CASSLDVGVGNTEAFF.

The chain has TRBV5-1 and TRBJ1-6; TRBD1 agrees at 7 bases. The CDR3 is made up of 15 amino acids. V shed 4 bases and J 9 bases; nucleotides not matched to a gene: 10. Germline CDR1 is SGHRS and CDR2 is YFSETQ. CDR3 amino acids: CASSPRTGDSSPLHF. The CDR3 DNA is TGCGCCAGCAGCCCCCGAACAGGGGACAGTTCACCCCTCCACTTT. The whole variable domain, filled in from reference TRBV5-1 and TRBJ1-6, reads KAGVTQTPRYLIKTRGQQVTLSCSPISGHRSVSWYQQTPGQGLQFLFEYFSETQRNKGNFPGRFSGRQFSNSRSEMNVSTLELGDSALYLCASSPRTGDSSPLHFGNGTRLTVT.

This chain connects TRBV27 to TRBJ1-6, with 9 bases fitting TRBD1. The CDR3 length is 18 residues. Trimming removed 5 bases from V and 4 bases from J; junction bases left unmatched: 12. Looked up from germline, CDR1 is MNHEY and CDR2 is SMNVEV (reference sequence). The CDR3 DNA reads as TGTGCCAGCAGTCCCCTAGGGGACAGGGCCTATTATAATTCACCCCTCCACTTT. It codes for CASSPLGDRAYYNSPLHF.

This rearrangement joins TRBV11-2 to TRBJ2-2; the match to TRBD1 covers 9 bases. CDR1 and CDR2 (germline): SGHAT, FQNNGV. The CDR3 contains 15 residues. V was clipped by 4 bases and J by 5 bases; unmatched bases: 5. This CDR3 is CASSWGQGLTGELFF. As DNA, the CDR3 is TGTGCCAGCAGCTGGGGACAGGGATTAACCGGGGAGCTGTTTTTT.

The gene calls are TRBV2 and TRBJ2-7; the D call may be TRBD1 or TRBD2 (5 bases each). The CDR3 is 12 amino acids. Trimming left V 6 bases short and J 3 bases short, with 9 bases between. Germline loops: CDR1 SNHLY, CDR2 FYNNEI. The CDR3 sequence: CASSPRGYEQYF. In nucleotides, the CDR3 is TGTGCCAGCAGCCCGAGGGGCTACGAGCAGTACTTC. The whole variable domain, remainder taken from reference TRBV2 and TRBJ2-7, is EPEVTQTPSHQVTQMGQEVILRCVPISNHLYFYWYRQILGQKVEFLVSFYNNEISEKSEIFDDQFSVERPDGSNFTLKIRSTKLEDSAMYFCASSPRGYEQYFGPGTRLTVT.

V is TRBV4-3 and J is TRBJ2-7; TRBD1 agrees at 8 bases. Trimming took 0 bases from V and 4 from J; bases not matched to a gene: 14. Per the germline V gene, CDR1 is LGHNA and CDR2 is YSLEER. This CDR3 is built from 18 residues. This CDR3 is CASSQDLGQGTPTYEQYF. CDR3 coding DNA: TGCGCCAGCAGCCAAGATTTAGGACAGGGCACACCCACATACGAGCAGTACTTC.

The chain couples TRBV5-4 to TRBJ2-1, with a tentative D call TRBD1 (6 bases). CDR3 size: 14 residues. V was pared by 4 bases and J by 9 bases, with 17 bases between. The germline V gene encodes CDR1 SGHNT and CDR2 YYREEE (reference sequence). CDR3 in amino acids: CASSLTGYGTEQFF. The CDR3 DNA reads TGTGCCAGCAGCCTGACAGGTTATGGAACTGAGCAGTTCTTC.

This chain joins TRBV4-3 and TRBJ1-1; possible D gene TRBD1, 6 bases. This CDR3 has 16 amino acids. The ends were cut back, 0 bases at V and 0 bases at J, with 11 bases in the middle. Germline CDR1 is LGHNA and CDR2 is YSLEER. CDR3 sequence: CASSQDGGLMNTEAFF. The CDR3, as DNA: TGCGCCAGCAGCCAAGATGGGGGCCTCATGAACACTGAAGCTTTCTTT.